Detailed here is one T cell receptor beta chain. Participants came from 20 to 25 US areas, aged roughly 18 to 95 years. Donors of Cohort 3 who recovered were those that had two negative PCRs, clearance, or symptom resolution. Clones were read by immunoSEQ multiplex PCR, and TCRdb kept only the in-frame ones, dropping some. The sample has about 300,000 clones, approximately 90% seen once. This sample was taken from a study of blood T cell repertoires in COVID-19. Study information: Sample material is recorded as cDNA or gDNA derived from T cells, B-cell-depleted T cells, or PBMCs.

The germline V and J ends were trimmed by 4 bases and 0 bases, with 13 bases remaining between them. CDR3 length equals 15 residues. Germline V gene data show CDR1 as SGHRS and CDR2 as YFSETQ. This chain connects TRBV5-1 to TRBJ1-1; TRBD1 might be the D (5 bases). Source material: PBMCs or T cells enriched from blood (not recorded which). The receptor was isolated from a man aged 25-40 years who had recovered from COVID-19. This CDR3 reads CASSANTGLNTEAFF. DNA for the CDR3: TGCGCCAGCAGCGCGAATACAGGTCTGAACACTGAAGCTTTCTTT. Full variable domain (outside the CDR3, taken from reference TRBV5-1 and TRBJ1-1): KAGVTQTPRYLIKTRGQQVTLSCSPISGHRSVSWYQQTPGQGLQFLFEYFSETQRNKGNFPGRFSGRQFSNSRSEMNVSTLELGDSALYLCASSANTGLNTEAFFGQGTRLTVV.